This TCR beta chain was captured in a study of CD8+ T cells in alopecia areata. On the study more broadly: Affected scalp percentage gauged treated patients' severity.

Germline V gene data show CDR1 as SQVTM and CDR2 as ANQGSEA. The CDR3 sequence is 14 residues long. As concerns this clone: As yet, its antigen is unknown.

Sequencing templates came from extracted RNA that was reverse transcribed into cDNA. The data were produced by immunoSEQ multiplex PCR, yet TCRdb's version contains in-frame clones alone and is incomplete. Of fewer than 250,000 clones in the sample, about 40% were seen once. General study points: In lesional scalp, particularly from alopecia totalis/universalis, clonality was higher than in normal scalp.

Treatment denoted: oral pan-JAK inhibitor, 5-10 mg twice daily. Sorted populations comprised CD4+ and CD8+ T cells obtained from PBMCs. The rearrangement links TRBV29-1 to TRBJ2-5; 9 bases fit TRBD1. The J call is doubtful: the DNA matches TRBJ2-7 better. The source is a human donor with alopecia areata. The source material was CD4+ T cells sorted from blood, sampled at approximately week 39, from a patient treated with tofacitinib. As DNA, the CDR3 is TGCAGCGTGGCGGGGACAGGGCGGGGATACGAGCAGTACTTC. Amino acid sequence: CSVAGTGRGYEQYF.